The present entry profiles one T cell receptor beta chain with its context. This clone's antigen is unknown. No base qualities exist here, and no much larger clone lies one base off it. The donors were included in the validation cohort of 100 to 150 subjects, a group kept apart from the approximately 670-subject first cohort. This sample is part of a study of cytomegalovirus exposure and HLA in healthy donors (dated by TCRdb to 2017 to 2019). A note on the overall study: According to a later analysis, the 100 to 150 validation repertoires were produced on the same platform as the 700 or so repertoires of the first cohort. The study aimed to test whether cataloging public T cell receptors could reveal signatures of past pathogen exposure. Besides the first cohort of 666 subjects, a separate validation cohort made up of 95 to 150 different subjects was used. To predict cytomegalovirus infection status, the study brought together high-throughput TCR immunosequencing, statistical association of individual TCRs with disease status, and machine learning.

Measured from the cysteine to the phenylalanine, the CDR3 is 14 residues long. The only DNA kept is the CDR3, 42 bases in frame from the first base. V is trimmed back by 6 bases and J by 8 bases, and the junction contains 9 bases that no gene match accounts for. CDR1 and CDR2 are drawn from the germline V gene: MDHEN, SYDVKM. The library was built by means of the immunoSEQ multiplex PCR assay. In the original analysis: To diagnose cytomegalovirus status from the catalog of TCR beta chain sequences, a statistical classification framework was built. The table was pulled from immuneACCESS by TCRdb, which kept in-frame rearrangements only. Such tables lose some clones; where checked, under half of the loss comes from unresolved V genes, and the rest has no known cause. V and J calls and clone size come straight from that table; D and trimming were deduced from the DNA. The sample contains about 150,000 clones, 94% of them found a single time. The top ten hold 1.8% of the sample.

Broader findings and caveats from the paper: The classifier was reported to diagnose cytomegalovirus status with high specificity and sensitivity in both the original and validation cohorts. In the study, around 150 TCR beta chains were listed as associated with cytomegalovirus. Most TCR sequences were observed very rarely across donors, whereas some public TCRs were present in many individuals. A later analysis found that TCRs clustered in the first cohort also tended to co-occur in the roughly 110 validation repertoires, with 94% of cluster scores above 0. According to the authors, the approach could potentially be generalized to other disease states and immunological phenotypes. A later analysis had no HLA typing for the validation cohort, so co-occurrence there was scored across all 110 or so repertoires. In vitro tests confirmed that three of the cytomegalovirus-associated TCR beta chains recognize cytomegalovirus antigens.

The rearranged chain carries TRBV28 and TRBJ2-1; 8 bases in the middle match TRBD1. The source material was PBMCs. The clonotype was recovered from a man aged 18 to 29 in good health and CMV-seropositive. Here is the DNA: TGTGCCAGCAGACCGGACAGGGTGGTCGATGAGCAGTTCTTC. Translated, it reads CASRPDRVVDEQFF.